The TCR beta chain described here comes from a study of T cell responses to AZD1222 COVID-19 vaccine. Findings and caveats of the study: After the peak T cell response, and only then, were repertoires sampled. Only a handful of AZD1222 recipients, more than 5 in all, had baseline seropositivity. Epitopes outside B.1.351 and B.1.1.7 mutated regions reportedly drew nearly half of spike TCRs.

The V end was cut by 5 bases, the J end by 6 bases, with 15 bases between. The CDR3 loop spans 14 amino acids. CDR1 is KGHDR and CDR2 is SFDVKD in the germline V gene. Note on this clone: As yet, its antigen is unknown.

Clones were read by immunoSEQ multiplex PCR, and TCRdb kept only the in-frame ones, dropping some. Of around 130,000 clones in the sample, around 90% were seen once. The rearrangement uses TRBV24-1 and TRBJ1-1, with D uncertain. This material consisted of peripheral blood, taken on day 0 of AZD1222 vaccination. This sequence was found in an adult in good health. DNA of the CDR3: TGTGCCACCAGTGCCTCCGGCAGGTCCTCTGAAGCTTTCTTT. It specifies CATSASGRSSEAFF.